This T cell receptor (beta chain) derives from a study of T cells in Graves' hyperthyroidism and ophthalmopathy. The authors deemed Graves' hyperthyroidism stable absent ophthalmopathy progression within 18 months. Recently diagnosed hyperthyroidism of less than 2 months' duration affected patients aged 18 to 65. Every diagnosis used clinical symptoms, serum thyroxine and TRAb, thyroid ultrasound and orbital computed tomography. As concerns this clonotype: Its antigen is currently unknown. At one end, the junction sequence differs from germline, possibly due to a read error.

This CDR3 is built from 15 residues. Germline CDR1 reads SGHRS; CDR2 reads YFSETQ. RNA transcripts were the template for amplifying TCR beta CDR3 regions. The HTBI primer set served for first-round RT-PCR of the TCR CDR3. TCRdb re-derived calls from the multiplex PCR reads in MiXCR, one entry per CDR3 protein. This table holds nearly 750,000 distinct CDR3 sequences, 30% to 40% found once. Notes on the study in general: Expanded thyroid clonotypes (above 0.001) were mostly also found in blood.

The clonotype was recovered from a woman aged 40-49 years with Graves' hyperthyroidism. The J gene is TRBJ2-7, the V gene TRBV5-1; TRBD2 might be the D (6 bases). Sequencing was performed on blood. CDR3 sequence reads: CASSFSTRGTYEQYF. The DNA of the CDR3 is TGTGCCAGCAGCTTTTCGACTAGGGGCACCTACGAGCAGTACTTC.